The rows below give T cell receptor beta chains drawn from one sample of a study of blood T cells in healthy people across ages. One entry per CDR3 protein, called by TCRdb with MiXCR from the 5' RACE reads. The sample includes approximately 360,000 distinct CDR3 sequences, roughly half of them seen just once. The sequencing sample was made of blood. Source of these receptors: a man aged 55 to 69 in good health. Each CDR3 is given without its conserved first and last residue. Fields, in order: D gene, clone size, V gene, J gene, CDR3 protein. The D gene is left open where the match is weak. Rows may omit the clone size; those that give it use once, few, many or a size class.

.	.	TRBV4-1	TRBJ2-7	ASSQDVLGRGNHEQY
TRBD2	.	TRBV20-1	.	SARKGLAGPYEQY
.	.	TRBV20-1	TRBJ2-1	SARDAGLDYNEQF
TRBD1	.	TRBV7-2	TRBJ2-1	ASSTRTGGSYNEQF
.	.	TRBV21-1	TRBJ1-5	ASRGGNSNQPQH
.	many	TRBV20-1	TRBJ2-1	SAEVAGSGNEQF
.	.	TRBV16	.	ASSRQRGETQY
TRBD2	.	TRBV6-1	TRBJ2-7	ASSNPGTSGASYEQY
.	.	TRBV4-1	TRBJ2-5	ASSATFSGYQETQY
.	.	TRBV20-1	TRBJ2-3	SARDRRVVNTQY
.	few	TRBV29-1	.	SVEDLHGRGTEQY
.	.	TRBV6-2/TRBV6-3	TRBJ2-3	VSVSRLRDTQY
TRBD1	.	TRBV11-3	TRBJ2-7	ASSARTGDTYEQY
.	many	TRBV4-2	TRBJ2-3	ASSQRASDTQY
.	.	TRBV24-1	TRBJ1-2	ATSAQGPNYGYT
TRBD2	.	TRBV14	TRBJ2-1	ASSQTGGSGNEQF
.	.	TRBV11-3	TRBJ2-1	ASAVTSYNEQF
TRBD1	few	TRBV10-2	TRBJ2-5	ASIPGTAGETQY
.	.	TRBV5-6	TRBJ1-2	ASSSELSGGYGYT
TRBD1	.	TRBV2	TRBJ2-5	ASITYRGRETQY
TRBD1	many	TRBV20-1	TRBJ2-5	SAPYEGAGETQY
.	few	TRBV6-1	TRBJ1-1	ASRETVNTEAF
.	many	TRBV4-3	TRBJ2-3	ASSQGEEGGDTQY
TRBD2	few	TRBV6-6	TRBJ2-1	ASSYSGLAGIYNEQF
TRBD2	few	TRBV4-2	TRBJ2-7	ASSQDLAGSSYEQY
TRBD2	few	TRBV29-1	TRBJ2-1	SARDRGLAGRYNEQF
.	.	TRBV21-1	TRBJ2-4	AHRLQGAKNIQY
TRBD2	few	TRBV7-2	TRBJ2-7	ASSSQGLGYYEQY
TRBD2	many	TRBV5-4	TRBJ2-3	ASSLGLAGRSTDTQY
TRBD1	.	TRBV12-5	TRBJ2-6	ASAPGQGSSGANVLT
.	.	TRBV25-1	TRBJ2-5	ASSDLGWETQY
TRBD1	many	TRBV4-2	TRBJ1-4	ASSQGRGATNEKLF
TRBD1	few	TRBV5-5	TRBJ2-4	ASSLSGQGAQNIQY
TRBD2	.	TRBV20-1	TRBJ2-3	SARDDPAGAVFPPPQY
.	many	TRBV20-1	TRBJ2-1	SARPSRSPEQF
TRBD2	.	TRBV18	TRBJ2-5	ASSPQLAGGQETQY
TRBD2	once	TRBV6-6	TRBJ2-5	ASSRLAGYQETQY
.	.	TRBV20-1	TRBJ2-3	SAAWRGTDTQY
.	few	TRBV4-3	TRBJ2-1	ASSQDVRSEQF
.	few	TRBV20-1	TRBJ1-2	SANSLGTRLVGYT
.	.	TRBV12-3/TRBV12-4	TRBJ2-3	ASSLDLGGARGDTQY
TRBD2	.	TRBV5-1	.	ASSLLGTSAQETQY